The rows below give T cell receptor beta chains drawn from one sample of a study of blood T cell repertoires in COVID-19. Only in-frame clones appear in the TCRdb table, and some are missing; sequencing was by immunoSEQ multiplex PCR. This sample yields roughly 92,000 clones, of which roughly 84% are seen a single time; about 5% belongs to the top ten. The specimen was peripheral blood. The source of these receptors is an elderly woman with acute or convalescent COVID-19. Each CDR3 is given with its conserved first and last residue. A D gene is named only where the DNA matches it firmly. Size tells how often a clone was seen (once, few, many) or the class of an expanded clone, and some rows leave it out.

clone_size j_call v_call d_call cdr3_nt cdr3_aa
. TRBJ2-3 TRBV19 . TGTGCCAGTAGTTCCGGTGGAGGTCTTATTGCAGATACGCAGTATTTT CASSSGGGLIADTQYF
. TRBJ2-7 TRBV14 . TGTGCCAGCAGCCAAGATCTTCCGGGGGTGGGTGAGCAGTACTTC CASSQDLPGVGEQYF
once TRBJ1-1 TRBV5-1 . TGCGCCAGCAGCAAAACAGGGAGTGGGACTGAAGCTTTCTTT CASSKTGSGTEAFF
. TRBJ2-1 TRBV6-2/TRBV6-3 TRBD2 TGTGCCAGCAGTCACCCAGCGGGGGGATCCTACAATGAGCAGTTCTTC CASSHPAGGSYNEQFF
. TRBJ2-4 TRBV5-8 . TGTGCCAGCAGCTTCGTCGTGGGAGGGGGGAGCGACATTCAGTACTTC CASSFVVGGGSDIQYF
. TRBJ2-5 TRBV30 . TGTGCCCTAAAAAAGGGGGGGGGCCAAGAGACCCAGTACTTC CALKKGGGQETQYF
. TRBJ2-5 TRBV7-9 . TGTGCCAGCAGCTTGGGGGGAATCCAAGAGACCCAGTACTTC CASSLGGIQETQYF
. TRBJ2-7 TRBV27 . TGTGCCAGCAGTCCCCAGGCCGGGGTCGCACTCACGTACTTC CASSPQAGVALTYF
few TRBJ2-3 TRBV6-4 TRBD1 TGTGCCAGCGCACAGGGGGAGTATGGTACGCAGTATTTT CASAQGEYGTQYF
. TRBJ2-1 TRBV5-1 TRBD2 TGCGCCAGCAGCTTGGGACTAGCCAGCGTCAATGAGCAGTTCTTC CASSLGLASVNEQFF
. TRBJ2-7 TRBV2 . TGTGCCAGCAGAACGGACTACCAAACCTACGAGCAGTACTTC CASRTDYQTYEQYF
. TRBJ1-5 TRBV12-3/TRBV12-4 . TGTGCCAGCGGGGGGGCGAATCAGCCCCAGCATTTT CASGGANQPQHF
. TRBJ1-4 TRBV5-5 TRBD1 TGTGCCAGCAGCCCCCGCATGGGACAGGGGCGGAATGAAAAACTGTTTTTT CASSPRMGQGRNEKLFF
few TRBJ1-2 TRBV2 . TGTGCCAGCAGTGAAGGGGGAGCCTCCTATGGTGGGTACACCTTC CASSEGGASYGGYTF
few TRBJ1-2 TRBV7-9 . TGTGCCAGCAACAGGGAGCAATATGGCTACACCTTC CASNREQYGYTF
. TRBJ2-2 TRBV18 . TGTGCCAGCTCCTCGCGGGCTGACGGGGAGCTGTTTTTT CASSSRADGELFF
. TRBJ1-1 TRBV30 TRBD1 TGTGCCTTCAAGGGGGCTACTGAAGCTTTCTTT CAFKGATEAFF
. TRBJ2-1 TRBV13 TRBD2 TGTGCCAGCAGCTTGTCCGGGACTAGCGGGAGTTCGCGTGAGCAGTTCTTC CASSLSGTSGSSREQFF
. TRBJ2-7 TRBV27 TRBD2 TGTGCCAGCAGGGTAGCGGGAGGCTACGAGCAGTACTTC CASRVAGGYEQYF
. TRBJ2-5 TRBV5-4 TRBD2 TGTGCCAGCAGCCCACTGACTAGCGGGGGGGCGGGGGAGACCCAGTACTTC CASSPLTSGGAGETQYF
. TRBJ1-1 TRBV13 . TGTGCCAGCAGCTTTGGGGGACAGAACACTGAAGCTTTCTTT CASSFGGQNTEAFF
. TRBJ1-5 TRBV10-3 . TGTGCCATCAGTGAGTCAAGGCCAGGTGGCAATCAGCCCCAGCATTTT CAISESRPGGNQPQHF
once TRBJ1-1 TRBV9 . TGTGCCAGCAGCGTAGTGGGGAGCCCTGAAGCTTTCTTT CASSVVGSPEAFF
few TRBJ1-2 TRBV6-1 TRBD1 TGTGCCAGCAGTGACGCGGGACAGGGGAACTATGGCTACACCTTC CASSDAGQGNYGYTF
. TRBJ1-6 TRBV7-2 TRBD1 TGTGCCAGCAGACCTCCGGGACAGGGAAATTCACCCCTCCACTTT CASRPPGQGNSPLHF
. TRBJ1-3 TRBV5-1 . TGCGCCAGCAGCCCCAACTCTGGAAACACCATATATTTT CASSPNSGNTIYF
. TRBJ2-2 TRBV7-2 TRBD1 TGTGCCAGCAGCTCAAGACAGGGCACCGGGGAGCTGTTTTTT CASSSRQGTGELFF
. TRBJ2-7 TRBV23-1 . TGCGCCAGCAGTAGGACAGACCCGTACGACCGCTTCGAGCAGTACTTC CASSRTDPYDRFEQYF
. TRBJ1-2 TRBV6-5 . TGTGCCAGCAGTTACTCTCCTGCAGGAGGCTATGGCTACACCTTC CASSYSPAGGYGYTF
once TRBJ2-5 TRBV6-2/TRBV6-3 . TGTGCCAGCAGTTATGGGCAGACGTTCCAAGAGACCCAGTACTTC CASSYGQTFQETQYF
. TRBJ1-4 TRBV5-4 . TGTGCCAGCAGCTTTGGAGCTCGGAACACAGGTGAAAAACTGTTTTTT CASSFGARNTGEKLFF
. TRBJ2-1 TRBV5-1 TRBD2 TGCGCCAGCAGCTTAAGGACTAGCAATGAGCAGTTCTTC CASSLRTSNEQFF
. TRBJ1-1 TRBV6-5 TRBD1 TGTGCCAGCAGGATACAGGGGGGCGACACTGAAGCTTTCTTT CASRIQGGDTEAFF
. TRBJ1-3 TRBV2 TRBD1 TGTGCCAGCAGTACAGGGGAAATTTTTGGAAACACCATATATTTT CASSTGEIFGNTIYF
. TRBJ2-7 TRBV5-6 TRBD1 TGTGCCAGCAGCACGGGACAGGGGAATAGAAAGCAGTACTTC CASSTGQGNRKQYF
. TRBJ1-1 TRBV5-8 . TGTGCCATCACATTCGTTGGGGGCGTGACTGAAGCTTTCTTT CAITFVGGVTEAFF
. TRBJ2-2 TRBV7-2 . TGTGCCAGCAGCACGTTAACAGGGATCACCGGGGAGCTGTTTTTT CASSTLTGITGELFF
. TRBJ1-3 TRBV30 TRBD1 TGTGCCTTTACAGGGGGCTCTGGAAACACCATATATTTT CAFTGGSGNTIYF
once TRBJ2-7 TRBV18 TRBD2 TGTGCCAGCTCACCCCTAGCGGGGTCCTACGAGCAGTACTTC CASSPLAGSYEQYF
. TRBJ1-6 TRBV5-8 . TGTGCCAGCAGCTTTCGGGGATCGAACGCCCTCCACTTT CASSFRGSNALHF
. TRBJ2-1 TRBV6-6 . TGTGCCAGCACCAATGGCTATGAGCAGTTCTTC CASTNGYEQFF
. TRBJ1-2 TRBV9 TRBD1 TGTGCCAGCAGCCAGGGGGGAGCCTATGGCTACACCTTC CASSQGGAYGYTF
. TRBJ1-6 TRBV9 . TGTGCCAGCAGCATGGGGAACAGGGCAGGGAATTCACCCCTCCACTTT CASSMGNRAGNSPLHF
. TRBJ2-1 TRBV7-2 . TGTGCCAGCAGCTTAGTGGCTGTCTACAATGAGCAGTTCTTC CASSLVAVYNEQFF
. TRBJ2-7 TRBV18 TRBD2 TGTGCCAGCTCCACAGCCGGGCTAGCGGGGTACTACGAGCAGTACTTC CASSTAGLAGYYEQYF
. TRBJ2-1 TRBV12-3/TRBV12-4 . TGTGCCAGCAAACAGGACACCTACAATGAGCAGTTCTTC CASKQDTYNEQFF
. TRBJ1-5 TRBV2 TRBD1 TGTGCCAGCAGTGAAGCCCTGGACAGGTTCAATCAGCCCCAGCATTTT CASSEALDRFNQPQHF
. TRBJ1-1 TRBV14 . TGTGCCAGCAGCCAAGTGTCAACCGCAGGGAACACTGAAGCTTTCTTT CASSQVSTAGNTEAFF
. TRBJ2-3 TRBV12-5 TRBD2 TGTGCTAGTGGTATCGGGAATAGCGGGGGAGCGGATACGCAGTATTTT CASGIGNSGGADTQYF
. TRBJ2-1 TRBV19 . TGTGCCAGTAGTATACCGGGGAGACGGGGCTACAATGAGCAGTTCTTC CASSIPGRRGYNEQFF
once TRBJ2-7 TRBV2 TRBD2 TGTGCCAGCAGCGTAAACGCGGGAGTGGGGTACGAGCAGTACTTC CASSVNAGVGYEQYF
. TRBJ2-3 TRBV9 TRBD1 TGTGCCAGCAGCCCATTGGCAGGGGGCGCGGATACGCAGTATTTT CASSPLAGGADTQYF
. TRBJ1-5 TRBV12-5 . TGTGCTAGTGGTTCGACAGCCTATCAGCCCCAGCATTTT CASGSTAYQPQHF